Following are 16 T cell receptor beta chains from one sample sequenced in a study of molecular identifiers for immune sequencing clone quantification. TCRdb ran MiXCR on the PCR reads and lists one entry per CDR3 protein. The table has fewer than 45,000 distinct CDR3 sequences, 24% seen once. Material for sequencing was naive CD8+ T cells from blood, with Jurkat cell RNA spiked in. Subset specified: FACS-sorted CD8+CD4-CCR7+CD45RA+ naive T cells. Every receptor here comes from a human donor in good health. Some libraries in this study had Jurkat cell RNA spiked in.

This clonotype was picked up many times. The chain employs TRBV20-1 and TRBJ1-6; the match to TRBD1 covers 9 bases. V trimming: 0 bases; J trimming: 7 bases; junction bases outside the gene matches: 10. Germline CDR1 DFQATT, CDR2 SNEGSKA (reference sequence). The CDR3 has 17 residues. The CDR3 spells CSARDRSGQGINSPLHF. As DNA, the CDR3 is TGCAGTGCTAGAGACCGAAGCGGACAGGGGATCAATTCACCCCTCCACTTT.

At least ten counts were recorded for this clonotype. The chain combines TRBV20-1 with TRBJ2-3; D is unresolved. The germline CDR1 and CDR2 sequences are DFQATT and SNEGSKA (reference sequence). This CDR3 comprises 11 residues. Trimming took off 5 bases at V and 4 bases at J, with 7 bases between the two ends. CDR3 nucleotides: TGCAGTGCTCCCTCGCCAGATACGCAGTATTTT. Its translation is CSAPSPDTQYF.

This chain links TRBV10-3 with TRBJ2-3; 7 nucleotides line up with TRBD2. This CDR3 is 15 amino acids long. The junction had 6 bases not matched to a gene; V was cut back by 1 base and J by 5 bases. CDR1 is ENHRY, CDR2 SYGVKD, per germline. The CDR3 sequence: CAISEYPRERDTQYF. The CDR3 DNA sequence: TGTGCCATCAGTGAGTACCCGCGGGAGCGAGATACGCAGTATTTT.

This clonotype was recorded many times. This chain joins TRBV7-9 and TRBJ2-7, with a tentative D call TRBD2 (5 bases). V gave up 4 bases and J gave up 0 bases, with 10 bases separating them. The CDR3 extends over 14 amino acids. Looked up from germline, CDR1 is SEHNR and CDR2 is FQNEAQ (reference sequence). The CDR3 region has the DNA TGTGCCAGCAGCTCCGGACTGGGCTCCTACGAGCAGTACTTC. This sequence encodes CASSSGLGSYEQYF.

This clonotype was recorded many times. The chain combines TRBV27 with TRBJ2-7; D is perhaps TRBD1 (6 bases). Per the germline V gene, CDR1 is MNHEY and CDR2 is SMNVEV (reference sequence). The V end lost 2 bases, the J end lost 2 bases, and 10 bases lay between the germline ends. The CDR3 loop spans 14 amino acids. The CDR3 sequence: CASSLMRQAYEQYF. The CDR3 nucleotides read TGTGCCAGCAGTTTAATGCGACAGGCCTACGAGCAGTACTTC.

The chain carries TRBV21-1 and TRBJ2-2. TRBV21-1 has pseudogene status. This CDR3 region has 14 residues. The CDR3 here is CASSKLSGTGELFF. The CDR3, as DNA: TGTGCCAGCAGCAAATTGTCTGGGACCGGGGAGCTGTTTTTT.

This clonotype has just a few counts. A read error is possible here, since a much larger clone lies one base away. The chain couples TRBV28 to TRBJ2-7; D remains unclear. The CDR3 sequence is 12 residues long. In germline, CDR1 is MDHEN, CDR2 SYDVKM. Trimming removed 6 bases at V and 6 bases at J, with 12 bases between. In nucleotides, the CDR3 is TGTGCCAGCAGCCCTTTCGGGCTCGAGCAGTACTTC. As protein: CASSPFGLEQYF.

This clonotype has at least ten counts. The CDR3 coding sequence is TGTGCCAGCAGTTTCCTGGGCAATGAGCAGTTCTTC. It translates to CASSFLGNEQFF. The J gene is TRBJ2-1, the V gene TRBV6-5; D not certain. Germline CDR1 and CDR2: MNHEY and SVGAGI. Trimming pared 4 bases from V and 6 bases from J, leaving 7 bases between. The CDR3 contains 12 residues.

This clonotype was seen repeatedly, ten times or more. The chain recombines TRBV13 with TRBJ1-3; TRBD1 matches at 8 bases. The CDR3 is 18 residues long. Losses at the gene ends were 5 bases for V and 2 bases for J; bases not matched to a gene: 14. The germline gives CDR1 PRHDT, CDR2 FYEKMQ (reference sequence). The CDR3 loop is CASSPRARTGPTGNTIYF. CDR3 bases: TGTGCCAGCAGCCCCCGCGCCAGGACAGGGCCCACTGGAAACACCATATATTTT. The whole variable domain, filled in from reference TRBV13 and TRBJ1-3, reads AAGVIQSPRHLIKEKRETATLKCYPIPRHDTVYWYQQGPGQDPQFLISFYEKMQSDKGSIPDRFSAQQFSDYHSELNMSSLELGDSALYFCASSPRARTGPTGNTIYFGEGSWLTVV.

This clonotype came up many times. This chain links TRBV5-6 with TRBJ2-7; 10 bases are a match to TRBD1. Germline CDR1 reads SGHDT; CDR2 reads YYEEEE. Unmatched junction bases numbered 14, after V lost 7 bases and J lost 4 bases. The CDR3 runs 16 residues. CDR3 residues: CASRLGGDRGPYEQYF. The CDR3 DNA is TGTGCCAGCCGCCTTGGGGGAGACAGGGGGCCGTACGAGCAGTACTTC.

As concerns this clonotype: This clone may be a read error of a much larger clone one base away. The chain recombines TRBV9 with TRBJ1-3, with D tentatively TRBD1 (5 bases). This CDR3 has 14 residues. Germline V lookup: CDR1 SGDLS, CDR2 YYNGEE. CDR3 region: CASSGGVSGSTIYF. CDR3 coding DNA: TGTGCCAGCAGCGGAGGGGTTTCTGGAAGCACCATATATTTT.

Turning to this clonotype: A clone one base away is much larger, so this may be a read error. This rearrangement joins TRBV9 to TRBJ2-3, with D uncertain. This CDR3 is 14 amino acids long. The germline gives CDR1 SGDLS, CDR2 YYNGEE. Trimming took off 4 bases at V and 2 bases at J, with 11 bases between the two ends. CDR3 sequence reads: CASSSQTATDTQYF. The CDR3, as DNA: TGTGCCAGCAGCTCACAGACCGCCACAGATACGCAGTATTTT.

This clonotype has at least ten counts. The chain employs TRBV7-3 and TRBJ2-1; 7 positions match TRBD2. The CDR3 loop spans 15 amino acids. CDR1 SGHTA and CDR2 FQGTGA come from the germline V gene. Germline trimming cut 3 bases from V and 5 bases from J; bases unmatched to any gene: 7. As DNA, the CDR3 is TGTGCCAGCAGCTTGTTTGCAAGCGGGAACAATGAGCAGTTCTTC. It encodes CASSLFASGNNEQFF.

This clonotype was picked up many times. V usage is TRBV2 and J usage is TRBJ1-4, with a possible D match to TRBD1 (6 bases). This CDR3 is built from 15 residues. Trimming shortened V by 6 bases and J by 0 bases, and 11 bases separated the two germline ends. Germline CDR1 is SNHLY and CDR2 is FYNNEI. The CDR3 bases are TGTGCCAGCAGATCAGCAGGGGCAACTAATGAAAAACTGTTTTTT. Amino acids: CASRSAGATNEKLFF.

The rearrangement links TRBV12-3 or TRBV12-4 to TRBJ1-1; the D gene is possibly TRBD1 (6 bases). This CDR3 has 14 amino acids. V was clipped by 3 bases and J by 4 bases, with 12 bases between them. This chain's CDR3 is CASSFTGAGTEAFF. The CDR3 nucleotides read TGTGCCAGCAGTTTCACGGGGGCGGGCACTGAAGCTTTCTTT.

In its sample, this clonotype was seen many times. At one of its ends the junction is not consistent with the germline gene, which may arise from a read error. The chain employs TRBV6-5 and TRBJ2-3; D unclear. The V gene's germline CDR1 is MNHEY and CDR2 SVGAGI. The CDR3 runs 12 residues. CDR3 residues: CASSYSRDTQYF. CDR3 in DNA: TGTGCCAGCAGCTACTCCCGAGATACGCAGTATTTT.